Here is one T cell receptor (beta chain) with its context. CDR1 and CDR2 from the germline V gene are MNHEY and SMNVEV (reference sequence). This CDR3 region has 17 residues. V gave up 3 bases and J gave up 1 base; unmatched junction bases: 9. The data are from a study of blood T cell repertoires in COVID-19. About the study: T cells, B-cell-depleted T cells, or PBMCs supplied cDNA or gDNA.

Method: immunoSEQ multiplex PCR; TCRdb's copy keeps in-frame clones and lacks some. The data contain about 270,000 clones, just under 90% of them singletons. The sample consisted of PBMCs or T cells enriched from blood (not recorded which). The genes are TRBV27 and TRBJ2-7, with 10 bases matching TRBD1. The source of this sequence is a woman in her 30s with acute COVID-19. The CDR3: CASSFGPRDRGSYEQYF. In DNA form, the CDR3 reads TGTGCCAGCAGTTTCGGCCCCCGGGACAGGGGATCCTACGAGCAGTACTTC.